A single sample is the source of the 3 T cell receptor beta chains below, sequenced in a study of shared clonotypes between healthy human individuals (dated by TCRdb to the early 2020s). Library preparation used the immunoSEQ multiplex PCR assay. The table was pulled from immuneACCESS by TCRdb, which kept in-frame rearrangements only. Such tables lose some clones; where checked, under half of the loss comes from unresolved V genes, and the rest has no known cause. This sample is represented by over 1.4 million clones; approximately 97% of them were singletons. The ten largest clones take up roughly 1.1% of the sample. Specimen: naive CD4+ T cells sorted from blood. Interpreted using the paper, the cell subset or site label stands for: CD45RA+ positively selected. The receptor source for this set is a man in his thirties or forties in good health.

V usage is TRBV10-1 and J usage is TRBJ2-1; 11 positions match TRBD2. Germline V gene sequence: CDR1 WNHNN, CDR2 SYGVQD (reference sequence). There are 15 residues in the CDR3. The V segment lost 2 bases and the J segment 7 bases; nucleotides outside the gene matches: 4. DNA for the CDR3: TGCGCCAGCAGTGAGAATAGCGGGAGGGCTAATGAGCAGTTCTTC. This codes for CASSENSGRANEQFF.

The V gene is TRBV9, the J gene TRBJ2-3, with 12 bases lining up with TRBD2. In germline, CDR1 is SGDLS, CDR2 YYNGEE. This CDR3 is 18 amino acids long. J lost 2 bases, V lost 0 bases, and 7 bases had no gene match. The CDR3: CASSVGTSGRPYTDTQYF. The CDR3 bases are TGTGCCAGCAGCGTAGGCACTAGCGGGAGGCCATACACAGATACGCAGTATTTT.

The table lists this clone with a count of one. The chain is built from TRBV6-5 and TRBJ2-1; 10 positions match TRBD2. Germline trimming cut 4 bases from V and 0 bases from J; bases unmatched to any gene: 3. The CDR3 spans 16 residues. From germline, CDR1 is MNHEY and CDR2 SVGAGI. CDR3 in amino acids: CASSSAGGSSYNEQFF. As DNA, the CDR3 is TGTGCCAGCAGTTCAGCGGGAGGGAGCTCCTACAATGAGCAGTTCTTC.